The 29 T cell receptor beta chains presented below share a single source sample, sequenced in a study of blood T cell repertoires in COVID-19. The protocol was immunoSEQ multiplex PCR, while the TCRdb copy is restricted to in-frame clones and leaves out a portion. The sample carries around 150,000 clones, 76% recorded once. The specimen was peripheral blood. The receptors stem from a woman of 80 years or more with active or convalescent COVID-19.

The genes are TRBV6-5 and TRBJ1-5; D gene unclear. This CDR3 contains 15 residues. Germline V gene sequence: CDR1 MNHEY, CDR2 SVGAGI. The V end was cut by 6 bases, the J end by 5 bases, with 17 bases between. CDR3 sequence (DNA): TGTGCCAGCAGGGCGGCTGGGAGTCTGGATCAGCCCCAGCATTTT. This codes for CASRAAGSLDQPQHF.

The chain recombines TRBV7-3 with TRBJ2-5; 13 nucleotides line up with TRBD2. The CDR3 spans 15 residues. Germline V CDR1 and CDR2: SGHTA, FQGTGA. V shed 5 bases and J 2 bases; nucleotides not matched to a gene: 2. The CDR3 loop reads CASSKGLAGQETQYF. The CDR3 nucleotides read TGTGCCAGCAGCAAGGGACTAGCGGGACAAGAGACCCAGTACTTC. The whole variable domain, filled in from reference TRBV7-3 and TRBJ2-5, reads GAGVSQTPSNKVTEKGKYVELRCDPISGHTALYWYRQSLGQGPEFLIYFQGTGAADDSGLPNDRFFAVRPEGSVSTLKIQRTERGDSAVYLCASSKGLAGQETQYFGPGTRLLVL.

This clone was found a few times. This chain connects TRBV20-1 to TRBJ1-4; 11 nucleotides align to TRBD1. Trimming removed 3 bases from V and 8 bases from J; junction bases left unmatched: 11. Germline V gene sequence: CDR1 DFQATT, CDR2 SNEGSKA (reference sequence). CDR3 length: 16 residues. The CDR3 spells CSASVGDRGYGEKLFF. The CDR3 region has the DNA TGCAGTGCTAGTGTTGGGGACAGGGGGTATGGGGAAAAACTGTTTTTT.

V usage is TRBV5-5 and J usage is TRBJ2-2; TRBD1 matches 7 bases. V dropped 4 bases and J dropped 7; count of bases not matched to a gene: 7. Germline V gene data show CDR1 as SGHKS and CDR2 as YYEKEE (reference sequence). This CDR3 spans 14 amino acids. CDR3 sequence: CASSQTDRDGELFF. As DNA, the CDR3 is TGTGCCAGCAGCCAAACCGACAGGGACGGGGAGCTGTTTTTT.

The chain couples TRBV7-6 to TRBJ1-4; D is possibly TRBD1 (6 bases). Deletions cut 1 base from V and 8 bases from J, with 14 bases between. The germline gives CDR1 SGHVS, CDR2 FNYEAQ. The CDR3 is made up of 15 amino acids. This chain's CDR3 is CASSLGGGSREKLFF. The CDR3, as DNA: TGTGCCAGCAGCTTAGGAGGGGGATCAAGGGAAAAACTGTTTTTT.

The chain links TRBV28 to TRBJ1-2, with 7 bases aligning to TRBD1. V gave up 3 bases and J gave up 14 bases; unmatched junction bases: 9. CDR3 length: 12 amino acids. The germline CDR1 and CDR2 sequences are MDHEN and SYDVKM. DNA for the CDR3: TGTGCCAGCAGTTTGCAGGGGACAGCCGAAACCTTC. This encodes CASSLQGTAETF.

The chain recombines TRBV27 with TRBJ1-5; D remains unclear. The V end was cut by 8 bases, the J end by 4 bases, with 9 bases between. CDR3 length: 12 amino acids. Germline-derived CDR1 and CDR2 are MNHEY and SMNVEV (reference sequence). The CDR3 nucleotides are TGTGCCAGCGCCAGATTAAATCAGCCCCAGCATTTT. Translated, it gives CASARLNQPQHF.

The chain recombines TRBV6-2 or TRBV6-3 with TRBJ1-5, with 8 bases fitting TRBD1. The CDR3 covers 17 residues. Germline V lookup: CDR1 MNHEY, CDR2 SVGEGT. The ends lost 6 bases at V and 0 bases at J; junction bases unmatched: 10. The CDR3 protein is CASSPFGTGNSNQPQHF. The CDR3 DNA reads as TGTGCCAGCAGCCCTTTCGGGACAGGCAATAGCAATCAGCCCCAGCATTTT.

The V and J genes are TRBV29-1 and TRBJ2-3; 9 nucleotides line up with TRBD1. The CDR3 consists of 15 residues. Trimming took 8 bases from V and 1 from J; bases not matched to a gene: 10. CDR1 and CDR2 from the germline V gene are SQVTM and ANQGSEA. The CDR3 region has the DNA TGCAGCCTCGAAGATTGGACAGGGGGCACAGATACGCAGTATTTT. This encodes CSLEDWTGGTDTQYF.

A single count supports this clone. The chain joins TRBV28 to TRBJ1-6; D gene ambiguous. The CDR3 spans 13 residues. V lost 7 bases and J lost 1, with 5 bases in between. The germline gives CDR1 MDHEN, CDR2 SYDVKM. This CDR3 is CASIPSYNSPLHF. As DNA, the CDR3 is TGTGCCAGCATCCCTTCCTATAATTCACCCCTCCACTTT.

The J gene is TRBJ2-2, the V gene TRBV23-1; D uncertain. TRBV23-1 is designated an ORF whose function remains uncertain. This CDR3 is 15 amino acids long. The V end was cut by 0 bases, the J end by 6 bases, with 11 bases between. CDR3 in amino acids: CASSQSPRIAGELFF. DNA for the CDR3: TGCGCCAGCAGTCAATCTCCCAGGATAGCCGGGGAGCTGTTTTTT.

The V gene is TRBV18, the J gene TRBJ1-4; TRBD1 is a possible D gene (5 bases). The CDR3 extends over 14 amino acids. Deletions cut 3 bases from V and 3 bases from J, with 8 bases between. Germline CDR1 reads KGHSH; CDR2 reads LQKENI. The CDR3 region is CASSPDISNEKLFF. In DNA form, the CDR3 reads TGTGCCAGCTCACCGGACATATCTAATGAAAAACTGTTTTTT.

This rearrangement joins TRBV5-1 to TRBJ1-2, with 9 nucleotides matching TRBD1. The germline CDR1 and CDR2 sequences are SGHRS and YFSETQ. The CDR3 has 17 amino acids. With 4 bases clipped from V and 0 bases from J, the junction kept 10 bases outside the gene matches. Written as DNA, the CDR3 is TGCGCCAGCAGCAGGGGACAGGGTGAGGGAGCTAACTATGGCTACACCTTC. Residues: CASSRGQGEGANYGYTF.

The gene calls are TRBV28 and TRBJ2-2, with 9 bases matching TRBD2. J was trimmed by 6 bases and V by 6 bases; bases with no gene match: 11. There are 16 residues in the CDR3. CDR1 MDHEN and CDR2 SYDVKM come from the germline V gene. CDR3 bases: TGTGCCAGCAGCTTACCGGGACTAGCTTCTGCCGGGGAGCTGTTTTTT. This sequence encodes CASSLPGLASAGELFF.

The chain is built from TRBV19 and TRBJ2-3, with 7 positions matching TRBD2. The ends lost 5 bases at V and 5 bases at J; junction bases unmatched: 7. CDR1 and CDR2 (germline): LNHDA, SQIVND (reference sequence). This CDR3 has 14 residues. The CDR3 reads CASSPAGGLDTQYF. CDR3 in DNA: TGTGCCAGTAGTCCCGCCGGGGGGTTAGATACGCAGTATTTT.

This chain joins TRBV12-3 or TRBV12-4 and TRBJ1-5; 8 bases match TRBD1. The CDR3 extends over 13 amino acids. Losses at the gene ends were 3 bases for V and 7 bases for J; bases not matched to a gene: 2. CDR3 in DNA: TGTGCCAGCAGTTTTACAGGGGGACAGCCCCAGCATTTT. Translating it yields CASSFTGGQPQHF.

In nucleotides, the CDR3 is TGTGCCAGCAGTCCACAGACAGGGGACTCTGCCTCAGCCAAAAACATTCAGTACTTC. Its protein is CASSPQTGDSASAKNIQYF. The V call is TRBV6-2 or TRBV6-3, the J call TRBJ2-4, with 8 bases lining up with TRBD1. The CDR3 loop spans 19 amino acids. CDR1 is MNHEY and CDR2 is SVGEGT in the germline V gene. Trimming removed 5 bases from V and 0 bases from J; junction bases left unmatched: 15.

The chain is built from TRBV5-6 and TRBJ1-2; 7 nucleotides agree with TRBD1. The CDR3 runs 15 residues. The germline V gene has CDR1 SGHDT and CDR2 YYEEEE. Trimming took 4 bases from V and 5 from J; bases not matched to a gene: 11. CDR3 sequence: CASSTSGQGGYGYTF. The CDR3, as DNA: TGTGCCAGCAGCACCTCGGGGCAGGGGGGATATGGCTACACCTTC.

This clone has more than one count but fewer than ten. This sequence joins TRBV2 and TRBJ2-1; no clear D. V lost 3 bases to trimming and J lost 4 bases, with 7 bases between them. The CDR3 contains 13 residues. Germline CDR1 SNHLY, CDR2 FYNNEI. CDR3 nucleotide sequence: TGTGCCAGCAGTGAGGGCAGGTACAATGAGCAGTTCTTC. Translation: CASSEGRYNEQFF. Drawing the rest from reference TRBV2 and TRBJ2-1, the complete variable domain is EPEVTQTPSHQVTQMGQEVILRCVPISNHLYFYWYRQILGQKVEFLVSFYNNEISEKSEIFDDQFSVERPDGSNFTLKIRSTKLEDSAMYFCASSEGRYNEQFFGPGTRLTVL.

In this sample, this clone turned up a few times. The V and J genes are TRBV27 and TRBJ2-6; D unclear. Germline V gene sequence: CDR1 MNHEY, CDR2 SMNVEV (reference sequence). V lost 5 bases and J 0 bases, leaving 14 bases between the germline ends. The CDR3 has 17 residues. CDR3 coding DNA: TGTGCCAGCAGTAGGTGGCAGGTTGCCTCTGGGGCCAACGTCCTGACTTTC. Its translation is CASSRWQVASGANVLTF.

The chain has TRBV18 and TRBJ1-4, with D tentatively TRBD1 (6 bases). This CDR3 spans 15 amino acids. V was pared by 1 base and J by 6 bases, with 12 bases between. Per germline, CDR1 KGHSH and CDR2 LQKENI. For the CDR3, the DNA is TGTGCCAGCTCACCACAACAGGGTCGCGATGAAAAACTGTTTTTT. Encoded protein: CASSPQQGRDEKLFF. The complete variable domain, with remaining parts taken from reference TRBV18 and TRBJ1-4, reads NAGVMQNPRHLVRRRGQEARLRCSPMKGHSHVYWYRQLPEEGLKFMVYLQKENIIDESGMPKERFSAEFPKEGPSILRIQQVVRGDSAAYFCASSPQQGRDEKLFFGSGTQLSVL.

The chain links TRBV11-2 to TRBJ1-1; TRBD1 matches at 8 bases. Per the germline V gene, CDR1 is SGHAT and CDR2 is FQNNGV. V shed 2 bases and J 3 bases; nucleotides not matched to a gene: 2. The length of the CDR3 is 14 residues. In nucleotides, the CDR3 is TGTGCCAGCAGCTTAAAACAGGGGGACACTGAAGCTTTCTTT. As protein: CASSLKQGDTEAFF.

The chain links TRBV28 to TRBJ1-1; 7 nucleotides line up with TRBD1. The ends lost 2 bases at V and 7 bases at J; junction bases unmatched: 7. Germline assignment: CDR1 MDHEN and CDR2 SYDVKM. The CDR3 runs to 14 residues. CDR3 region: CASSLNTRTGEAFF. The DNA for the CDR3 is TGTGCCAGCAGTTTAAATACGAGGACAGGTGAAGCTTTCTTT.

Only a few counts were recorded for this clone. The chain carries TRBV9 and TRBJ2-7; tentative D call: TRBD1 (6 bases). The CDR3 covers 13 residues. Trimming shortened V by 4 bases and J by 2 bases, and 10 bases separated the two germline ends. CDR1 and CDR2 (germline): SGDLS, YYNGEE. CDR3 nucleotides: TGTGCCAGCAGCCCGAGGGGGACCTACGAGCAGTACTTC. Protein: CASSPRGTYEQYF. Looking up the rest from reference TRBV9 and TRBJ2-7 gives the full variable domain: DSGVTQTPKHLITATGQRVTLRCSPRSGDLSVYWYQQSLDQGLQFLIQYYNGEERAKGNILERFSAQQFPDLHSELNLSSLELGDSALYFCASSPRGTYEQYFGPGTRLTVT.

The CDR3, as DNA: TGTGCCAGCAGCGCGGGACTAGCGGGGCGTCTTAACACCGGGGAGCTGTTTTTT. Its protein is CASSAGLAGRLNTGELFF. The chain links TRBV9 to TRBJ2-2; TRBD2 matches at 13 bases. Germline loops: CDR1 SGDLS, CDR2 YYNGEE. The trim removed 3 bases at V and 2 bases at J, leaving 7 bases unmatched. The CDR3 has 18 amino acids. The complete variable domain, with remaining parts taken from reference TRBV9 and TRBJ2-2, reads DSGVTQTPKHLITATGQRVTLRCSPRSGDLSVYWYQQSLDQGLQFLIQYYNGEERAKGNILERFSAQQFPDLHSELNLSSLELGDSALYFCASSAGLAGRLNTGELFFGEGSRLTVL.

CDR3 sequence reads: CASSFYSSGGSHEQYF. DNA for the CDR3: TGTGCCAGCAGTTTCTACTCTAGCGGGGGGTCCCACGAGCAGTACTTC. This chain uses TRBV6-5 with TRBJ2-7; 11 bases map to TRBD2. In germline, CDR1 is MNHEY, CDR2 SVGAGI. The J segment lost 5 bases and the V segment lost 4 bases, leaving 10 bases of the junction unmatched. This CDR3 is built from 16 residues.

The chain recombines TRBV5-1 with TRBJ2-3, with unresolved D. CDR3 length equals 13 residues. Germline V CDR1 and CDR2: SGHRS, YFSETQ. V gave up 3 bases and J gave up 3 bases, with 8 bases separating them. The CDR3 loop reads CASSSFSTDTQYF. In DNA form, the CDR3 reads TGCGCCAGCAGCTCGTTCAGTACAGATACGCAGTATTTT.

This chain joins TRBV1 and TRBJ1-2; TRBD1 is the table's D call, not checked against the DNA. TRBV1 is shown as a pseudogene. The CDR3 has 16 residues. The CDR3 loop is CTSSPPTVRNNYGYTF. In DNA form, the CDR3 reads TGCACCAGCAGCCCGCCGACAGTGCGCAACAACTATGGCTACACCTTC.

The chain employs TRBV27 and TRBJ2-7; unclear D gene. V was shortened by 3 bases and J by 2 bases, with 8 bases between the two germline ends. The CDR3 length is 13 residues. Germline-derived CDR1 and CDR2 are MNHEY and SMNVEV (reference sequence). In DNA, the CDR3 is TGTGCCAGCAGTTTCGGGTCCACCTACGAGCAGTACTTC. It yields the protein CASSFGSTYEQYF.